These 17 T cell receptor beta chains were sequenced from one sample in a study of T cells after yellow fever vaccination. TCRdb reprocessed the 5' RACE reads with MiXCR, giving one entry per CDR3 protein. The sample has some 560,000 distinct CDR3 sequences; 17% are singletons. The sequences come from PBMCs, collected around 5 days after the first yellow fever vaccination. Receptor source: a man between 18 and 35 years old who received the YFV17D yellow fever vaccine.

This clonotype has more than one count but fewer than ten. The CDR3 is CASSFKEDQPQHF. The CDR3 coding sequence is TGTGCCAGCAGCTTTAAGGAAGATCAGCCCCAGCATTTT. V and J are TRBV7-2 and TRBJ1-5; D is unclear. CDR3 length: 13 residues. V lost 3 bases to trimming and J lost 5 bases, with 8 bases between them. CDR1 is SGHTA and CDR2 is FQGNSA in the germline V gene.

This clonotype was seen only a few times. The chain joins TRBV7-9 to TRBJ2-7; 7 bases agree with TRBD1. Losses at the gene ends were 5 bases for V and 3 bases for J; bases not matched to a gene: 1. This CDR3 has 12 residues. Looked up from germline, CDR1 is SEHNR and CDR2 is FQNEAQ (reference sequence). Written as DNA, the CDR3 is TGTGCCAGCAGCGGGGACAGCTACGAGCAGTACGTC. Residues: CASSGDSYEQYV.

V and J are TRBV7-2 and TRBJ1-6; perhaps TRBD1 as D (5 bases). Trimming took off 2 bases at V and 9 bases at J, with 11 bases between the two ends. The germline CDR1 and CDR2 sequences are SGHTA and FQGNSA. The CDR3 length is 14 residues. The CDR3 region has the DNA TGTGCCAGCAGCTTACCAGGGACTTTTTCACCCCTCCACTTT. This sequence encodes CASSLPGTFSPLHF. Looking up the rest from reference TRBV7-2 and TRBJ1-6 gives the full variable domain: GAGVSQSPSNKVTEKGKDVELRCDPISGHTALYWYRQSLGQGLEFLIYFQGNSAPDKSGLPSDRFSAERTGGSVSTLTIQRTQQEDSAVYLCASSLPGTFSPLHFGNGTRLTVT.

The chain uses TRBV6-5 and TRBJ1-4; D remains unclear. This CDR3 spans 14 amino acids. The V end lost 0 bases, the J end lost 11 bases, and 13 bases lay between the germline ends. Germline values: CDR1 MNHEY, CDR2 SVGAGI. The CDR3 DNA follows: TGTGCCAGCAGTTACTCGGGCGGGTCTGGGAAACTGTTTTTT. Its protein is CASSYSGGSGKLFF.

The table lists this clonotype with many counts. This chain joins TRBV4-2 and TRBJ1-6; 9 nucleotides agree with TRBD1. The CDR3 sequence is 16 residues long. The V and J ends lost 0 bases and 7 bases, in that order; junction bases with no gene match: 4. Germline CDR1 reads LGHNA; CDR2 reads YNFKEQ. CDR3 bases: TGTGCCAGCAGCCAAGAATTGGGGACAGGGAATTCACCCCTCCACTTT. Its protein product is CASSQELGTGNSPLHF.

This sequence joins TRBV14 and TRBJ2-2; D may be TRBD2 (6 bases). V gave up 6 bases and J gave up 0 bases, with 11 bases separating them. The germline V gene encodes CDR1 SGHDN and CDR2 FVKESK. The CDR3 sequence is 15 residues long. CDR3: CASRGTHANTGELFF. As DNA, the CDR3 is TGTGCCAGCAGGGGGACTCACGCGAACACCGGGGAGCTGTTTTTT.

This clonotype showed up just once. The V gene is TRBV12-3 or TRBV12-4, the J gene TRBJ2-3; either TRBD1 or TRBD2 may fit D (5 bases each). Trimming took off 4 bases at V and 5 bases at J, with 13 bases between the two ends. CDR3 length equals 14 residues. This CDR3 is CASSWDGQGDTQYF. The DNA for the CDR3 is TGTGCCAGCAGTTGGGACGGTCAGGGAGATACGCAGTATTTT.

The V and J genes are TRBV7-2 and TRBJ2-3; 10 bases fit TRBD2. CDR1 and CDR2 (germline): SGHTA, FQGNSA. V dropped 5 bases and J dropped 8; count of bases not matched to a gene: 10. The CDR3 consists of 15 residues. The CDR3 DNA is TGTGCCAGCAGCCCAAGCGGGGGGGCGGCGGGTACGCAGTATTTT. Residues: CASSPSGGAAGTQYF.

This rearrangement joins TRBV7-3 to TRBJ2-2; no clear D. This CDR3 has 18 residues. Between the trimmed V and J ends, which lost 3 bases and 5 bases, there was a span of 22 bases. Germline assignment: CDR1 SGHTA and CDR2 FQGTGA. CDR3 region: CASSFHLFGNNVTGELFF. CDR3 coding DNA: TGTGCCAGCAGCTTCCATCTTTTTGGGAACAACGTAACCGGGGAGCTGTTTTTT. Based on the CDR3 plus reference TRBV7-3 and TRBJ2-2, the full variable domain is GAGVSQTPSNKVTEKGKYVELRCDPISGHTALYWYRQSLGQGPEFLIYFQGTGAADDSGLPNDRFFAVRPEGSVSTLKIQRTERGDSAVYLCASSFHLFGNNVTGELFFGEGSRLTVL.

V and J are TRBV9 and TRBJ1-6; TRBD1 is a possible D gene (5 bases). Trimming took off 0 bases at V and 7 bases at J, with 8 bases between the two ends. There are 14 residues in the CDR3. Germline V lookup: CDR1 SGDLS, CDR2 YYNGEE. The CDR3 nucleotides read TGTGCCAGCAGCGTAGCGGGGGACAATTCACCCCTCCACTTT. Its protein is CASSVAGDNSPLHF.

V and J are TRBV11-1 and TRBJ2-5, with 8 bases aligning to TRBD1. V trimming: 3 bases; J trimming: 2 bases; junction bases outside the gene matches: 8. The length of the CDR3 is 16 residues. CDR1 is SGHAT, CDR2 FQDESV, per germline (reference sequence). The CDR3 DNA is TGTGCCAGCAGCTTTGGCAGGGGGCTTTGGCAAGAGACCCAGTACTTC. This sequence encodes CASSFGRGLWQETQYF.

This rearrangement joins TRBV10-2 to TRBJ1-2; a possible D gene is TRBD1 (6 bases). This CDR3 contains 14 residues. Germline CDR1 reads WSHSY; CDR2 reads SAAADI. Trimming cost V 3 bases and J 4 bases, with 12 bases left between them. The CDR3 sequence is CASSEAGQIYGYTF. The DNA of the CDR3 is TGCGCCAGCAGTGAAGCAGGACAGATCTATGGCTACACCTTC.

The DNA for the CDR3 is TGTGCCAGCAGCCCGGACAGCCGCTCCTACGAGCAGTACTTC. Translated: CASSPDSRSYEQYF. The chain has TRBV7-6 and TRBJ2-7, with a tentative D call TRBD1 (6 bases). In germline, CDR1 is SGHVS, CDR2 FNYEAQ. This CDR3 is 14 amino acids long. With 5 bases removed from V and 0 bases from J, the gap between germline ends came to 11 bases. The variable domain in full, with the rest retrieved from reference TRBV7-6 and TRBJ2-7, is GAGVSQSPRYKVTKRGQDVALRCDPISGHVSLYWYRQALGQGPEFLTYFNYEAQQDKSGLPNDRFSAERPEGSISTLTIQRTEQRDSAMYRCASSPDSRSYEQYFGPGTRLTVT.

The chain employs TRBV18 and TRBJ2-1; maybe TRBD2 (5 bases). This CDR3 is built from 15 residues. CDR1 and CDR2 (germline): KGHSH, LQKENI. V lost 2 bases and J lost 3, with 11 bases in between. This chain's CDR3 is CASSPSEGYYNEQFF. As DNA, the CDR3 is TGTGCCAGCTCACCATCAGAGGGCTACTACAATGAGCAGTTCTTC.

The chain carries TRBV6-1 and TRBJ2-3, with a tentative D call TRBD2 (5 bases). Between the trimmed V and J ends, which lost 2 bases and 2 bases, there was a span of 14 bases. The germline gives CDR1 MNHNS, CDR2 SASEGT. This CDR3 has 16 amino acids. The CDR3 spells CASSEYPSAATDTQYF. Written as DNA, the CDR3 is TGTGCCAGCAGTGAATATCCTTCAGCGGCCACAGATACGCAGTATTTT.

The chain combines TRBV19 with TRBJ2-7; D could derive from TRBD1 or TRBD2 (5 bases each). This CDR3 has 13 residues. The V and J ends lost 6 bases and 5 bases respectively, with 14 bases between them. Germline CDR1 and CDR2: LNHDA and SQIVND (reference sequence). The CDR3 is CASSSGPIDEQYF. The CDR3 region has the DNA TGTGCCAGTAGCTCGGGACCCATCGACGAGCAGTACTTC.

The sample holds many counts of this clonotype. The chain combines TRBV5-4 with TRBJ2-5, with D unresolved. Trimming took off 5 bases at V and 0 bases at J, with 8 bases between the two ends. Germline CDR1 reads SGHNT; CDR2 reads YYREEE (reference sequence). This CDR3 region has 13 residues. CDR3 coding DNA: TGTGCCAGCAGTGGAGAGAACCAAGAGACCCAGTACTTC. Protein sequence: CASSGENQETQYF.